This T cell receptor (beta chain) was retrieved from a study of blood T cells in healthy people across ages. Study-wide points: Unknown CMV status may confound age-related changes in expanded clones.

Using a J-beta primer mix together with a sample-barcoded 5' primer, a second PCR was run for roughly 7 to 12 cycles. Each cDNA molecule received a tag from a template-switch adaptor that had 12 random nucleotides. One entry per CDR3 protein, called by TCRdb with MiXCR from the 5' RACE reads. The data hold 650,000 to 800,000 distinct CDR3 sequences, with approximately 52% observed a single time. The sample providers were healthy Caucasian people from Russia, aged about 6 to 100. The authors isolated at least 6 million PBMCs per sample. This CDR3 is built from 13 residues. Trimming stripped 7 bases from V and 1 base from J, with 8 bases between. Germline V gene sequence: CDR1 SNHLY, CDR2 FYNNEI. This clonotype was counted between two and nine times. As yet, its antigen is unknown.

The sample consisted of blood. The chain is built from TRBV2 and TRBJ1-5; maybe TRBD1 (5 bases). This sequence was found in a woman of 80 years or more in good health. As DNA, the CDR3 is TGTGCCAGCATCAGGGACAGCAATCAGCCCCAGCATTTT. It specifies CASIRDSNQPQHF.